This T cell receptor beta chain came from a study of blood T cell repertoires in COVID-19. The length of the CDR3 is 14 residues. Trimming left V 4 bases short and J 2 bases short, with 14 bases between. Germline V lookup: CDR1 SQVTM, CDR2 ANQGSEA. Ages ranged from about 18 to 89 years, with residence in fewer than 25 US areas. Cohort placement rested on clinical history that participants reported themselves. The recovered donors of Cohort 3 showed two negative PCRs, clearance, or symptom resolution. Some clones are missing from TCRdb's copy, which holds only in-frame ones; the method was immunoSEQ multiplex PCR. The table lists almost 400,000 clones, roughly 86% of them singletons, with approximately 1.5% in the top ten.

The receptor was derived from a woman in her twenties or thirties who had recovered from COVID-19. The specimen was PBMCs or T cells enriched from blood (not recorded which). The chain carries TRBV29-1 and TRBJ1-1; D is unclear. The CDR3: CSVVRSTPNTEAFF. In DNA, the CDR3 is TGCAGCGTTGTCAGATCGACACCTAACACTGAAGCTTTCTTT.